This TCR beta chain came from a study of T cells after posttransplantation cyclophosphamide. Study observations and caveats: Recipient CMV seropositivity and CMV reactivation strongly tracked TRB clonality. Skin or GI-infiltrating T cells shared few TRB sequences with blood. Donor CD8+ memory clones often dominated recipient blood repertoires at later times.

Measured with immunoSEQ multiplex PCR; TCRdb has only the in-frame clones, and not every one. Of about 7,000 clones listed, 91% are singletons. Losses at the gene ends were 7 bases for V and 7 bases for J; bases not matched to a gene: 15. Germline-derived CDR1 and CDR2 are MNHEY and SMNVEV (reference sequence). The CDR3 length is 15 residues. A word on this clone: Its antigen is not known.

The chain links TRBV27 to TRBJ1-1; TRBD1 aligns across 7 bases. The TCR sequence derives from a woman in her 50s in good health and a related stem cell transplant donor. Sequenced sample: CD4+ T cells sorted from blood. The CDR3 sequence is CASTPRAGGYIEAFF. For the CDR3, the DNA is TGTGCCAGCACCCCGAGGGCAGGGGGTTATATTGAAGCTTTCTTT.